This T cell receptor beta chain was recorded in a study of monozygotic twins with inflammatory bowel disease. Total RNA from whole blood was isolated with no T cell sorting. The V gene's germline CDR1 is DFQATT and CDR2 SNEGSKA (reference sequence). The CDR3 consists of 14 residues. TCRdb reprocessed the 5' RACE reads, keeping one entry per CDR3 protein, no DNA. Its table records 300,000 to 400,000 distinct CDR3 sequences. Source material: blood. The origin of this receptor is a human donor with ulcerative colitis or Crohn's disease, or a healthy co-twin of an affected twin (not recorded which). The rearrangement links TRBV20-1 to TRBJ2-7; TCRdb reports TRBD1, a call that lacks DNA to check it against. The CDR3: CSAHGQGAAYEQYF.